This T cell receptor (beta chain) derives from a study of cytomegalovirus exposure and HLA in healthy donors. This clone occurred a few times. The method was immunoSEQ multiplex PCR; TCRdb's version includes in-frame clones alone and lacks a portion of them. The table shows 150,000 to 170,000 clones, with about 86% occurring only once. Trimming stripped 4 bases from V and 1 base from J, with 10 bases between. The CDR3 length is 14 residues. The germline V gene encodes CDR1 KGHSH and CDR2 LQKENI. The gene calls are TRBV18 and TRBJ1-1; a possible D gene is TRBD1 (6 bases). Input material: PBMCs. The clonotype was recovered from a human donor in good health. The CDR3 loop reads CASSRTTGNTEAFF. DNA of the CDR3: TGTGCCAGCTCACGAACGACAGGGAACACTGAAGCTTTCTTT.